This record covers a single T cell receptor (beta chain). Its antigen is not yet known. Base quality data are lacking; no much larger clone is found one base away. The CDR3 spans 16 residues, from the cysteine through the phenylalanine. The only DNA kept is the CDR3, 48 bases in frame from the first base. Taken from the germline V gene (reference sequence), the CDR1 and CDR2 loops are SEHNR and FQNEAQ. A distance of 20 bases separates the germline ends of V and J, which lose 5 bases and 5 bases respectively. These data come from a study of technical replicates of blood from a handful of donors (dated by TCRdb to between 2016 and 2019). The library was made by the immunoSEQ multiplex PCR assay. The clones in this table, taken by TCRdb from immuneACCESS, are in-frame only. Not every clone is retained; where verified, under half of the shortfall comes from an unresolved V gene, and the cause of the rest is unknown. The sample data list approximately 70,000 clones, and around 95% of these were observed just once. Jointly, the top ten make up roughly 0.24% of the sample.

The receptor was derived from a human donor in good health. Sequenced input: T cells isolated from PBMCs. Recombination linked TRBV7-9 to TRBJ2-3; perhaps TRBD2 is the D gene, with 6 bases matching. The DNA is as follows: TGTGCCAGCAGCCCAGGCGGGATCCGAGGAGGAGATACGCAGTATTTT. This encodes CASSPGGIRGGDTQYF.